This is a list of T cell receptor beta chains from one sample in a study of cytomegalovirus exposure and HLA in healthy donors. Generated by immunoSEQ multiplex PCR, the TCRdb table keeps only in-frame clones and is missing some. The sample records about 120,000 clones, 79% being singletons. The sequencing sample was made of PBMCs. Source of these receptors: a man in his thirties or forties in good health and CMV-seropositive. Each CDR3 is given with its conserved first and last residue.

V gene	CDR3 protein
TRBV9	CASSAQQGLAVIGELFF
TRBV19	CASSIEPTGQGTDTQYF
TRBV28	CASSSPGGLGYTF
TRBV9	CASGGSGGAYGYTF
TRBV18	CASSPSQVFYEQYF
TRBV25-1	CASSSRGGQNHGYTF
TRBV9	CASSQSNLASNTDTQYF
TRBV7-2	CASSRQGGTEAFF
TRBV28	CASSPTYRVRWNDF
TRBV28	CASAPRPDTDYGYTF
TRBV27	CASSSRSGWVAKNIQYF
TRBV4-3	CASSQGITSGHNEQFF
TRBV6-5	CASSGTGEGDTQYF
TRBV27	CASSLYAERKYNEQFF
TRBV11-2	CASSLDGRLAGKGTQYF
TRBV11-2	CASSPRASGGLQETQYF
TRBV5-1	CASSPDSYSNQPQHF